What follows are 20 T cell receptor beta chains derived from one specimen sequenced in a study of T-cell memory formation after mild COVID-19. TCRdb independently ran MiXCR on the 5' RACE reads; one entry per CDR3 protein. The data hold 350,000 or so distinct CDR3 sequences, with roughly 20% observed a single time. Sequences were obtained from PBMCs or a T cell subset sorted from them (not recorded which). Receptors were obtained from an adult woman who had mild COVID-19 (a few samples of this study predate the infection). Cell type and time point are not known.

CDR3 coding DNA: TGTGCCAGCAGCCCCAGCCGGACGTTCAATGAGCAGTTCTTC. It translates to CASSPSRTFNEQFF. The rearrangement uses TRBV7-8 and TRBJ2-1; D gene uncertain. This CDR3 is built from 14 residues. Per the germline V gene, CDR1 is SGHVS and CDR2 is FQNEAQ. Trimming took off 5 bases at V and 6 bases at J, with 14 bases between the two ends. Variable domain in full (rest from reference TRBV7-8 and TRBJ2-1): GAGVSQSPRYKVAKRGQDVALRCDPISGHVSLFWYQQALGQGPEFLTYFQNEAQLDKSGLPSDRFFAERPEGSVSTLKIQRTQQEDSAVYLCASSPSRTFNEQFFGPGTRLTVL.

This clonotype turned up a few times. This sequence joins TRBV15 and TRBJ2-1; maybe TRBD2 (5 bases). V lost 0 bases, J lost 9 bases, and 6 bases lay in between. Germline V gene lookup returns CDR1 LNHNV and CDR2 YYDKDF (reference sequence). The CDR3 extends over 12 amino acids. The CDR3 DNA sequence: TGTGCCACCAGCAGAGAAGCGGCTGAGCAGTTCTTC. Translation gives CATSREAAEQFF.

Remarks on this clonotype: Lacking the conserved final phenylalanine or tryptophan, this CDR3 likely reflects a read error. V usage is TRBV6-5 and J usage is TRBJ1-6; 7 bases line up with TRBD1. Germline V gene data show CDR1 as MNHEY and CDR2 as SVGAGI. Trimming cost V 5 bases and J 13 bases; bases outside gene matches: 8. The CDR3 has 13 residues. CDR3 in DNA: TGTGCCAGCAGTCGACAGGGCCCCGGGCCCCTCCACTGT. Residues: CASSRQGPGPLHC.

V usage is TRBV7-2 and J usage is TRBJ1-2, with D possibly matching TRBD1 (5 bases). Trimming took 5 bases from V and 4 from J, leaving 14 bases between them. CDR1 and CDR2 from the germline V gene are SGHTA and FQGNSA. This CDR3 spans 14 amino acids. The CDR3 loop is CASSRPTDVYGYTF. DNA of the CDR3: TGTGCCAGCAGCCGCCCGACAGACGTCTATGGCTACACCTTC.

A few counts support this clonotype. The V call is TRBV30, the J call TRBJ2-7, with 7 bases identical to TRBD1. J lost 4 bases, V lost 3 bases, and 9 bases had no gene match. CDR3 length: 14 amino acids. From germline, CDR1 is GTSNPN and CDR2 SVGIG (reference sequence). CDR3 in amino acids: CAWSADRARYEQYF. For the CDR3, the DNA is TGTGCCTGGAGCGCAGACAGGGCCCGATACGAGCAGTACTTC.

This chain connects TRBV20-1 to TRBJ2-3; D is perhaps TRBD1 or TRBD2 (5 bases each). Germline CDR1 DFQATT, CDR2 SNEGSKA (reference sequence). The CDR3 length is 13 residues. Trimming shortened V by 5 bases and J by 2 bases, and 11 bases separated the two germline ends. The CDR3 here is CSAPKGTTDTQYF. The CDR3 coding sequence is TGCAGTGCTCCTAAAGGGACCACAGATACGCAGTATTTT.

The chain is built from TRBV4-1 and TRBJ2-5, with D possibly TRBD2 on 6 matching bases. V dropped 3 bases and J dropped 4 bases, with 21 bases sitting between them. Germline CDR1 reads MGHRA; CDR2 reads YSYEKL. This CDR3 contains 17 residues. The CDR3 region is CASSHRDWAGWRETQYF. DNA of the CDR3: TGCGCCAGCAGCCACCGCGACTGGGCGGGGTGGCGAGAGACCCAGTACTTC.

The chain combines TRBV15 with TRBJ1-2, with D perhaps matching TRBD1 (6 bases). CDR1 and CDR2 from the germline V gene are LNHNV and YYDKDF (reference sequence). With 0 bases removed from V and 7 bases from J, the gap between germline ends came to 21 bases. This CDR3 contains 17 residues. The CDR3 spells CATSRDSGGRNKVGYTF. The CDR3 nucleotides are TGTGCCACCAGCAGAGATTCTGGGGGGCGAAATAAAGTTGGCTACACCTTC.

This clonotype was seen at least ten times. The rearrangement uses TRBV5-1 and TRBJ2-3, with 14 bases lining up with TRBD2. Germline CDR1 and CDR2: SGHRS and YFSETQ. CDR3 length equals 19 residues. The V and J ends lost 4 bases and 0 bases, in that order; junction bases with no gene match: 10. The CDR3 sequence: CASSAAGTSGSTSTDTQYF. The CDR3 DNA is TGCGCCAGCAGCGCTGCCGGGACTAGCGGGAGTACTAGCACAGATACGCAGTATTTT. Combining the CDR3 with reference TRBV5-1 and TRBJ2-3 gives the whole variable domain KAGVTQTPRYLIKTRGQQVTLSCSPISGHRSVSWYQQTPGQGLQFLFEYFSETQRNKGNFPGRFSGRQFSNSRSEMNVSTLELGDSALYLCASSAAGTSGSTSTDTQYFGPGTRLTVL.

The chain is built from TRBV18 and TRBJ2-1; possibly TRBD2 for D (5 bases). Trimming took 3 bases from V and 8 from J, leaving 11 bases between them. CDR1 is KGHSH and CDR2 is LQKENI in the germline V gene. The CDR3 contains 13 residues. This chain's CDR3 is CASSPLAGDEQFF. The CDR3 bases are TGTGCCAGCTCACCCCTGGCCGGGGATGAGCAGTTCTTC.

The chain links TRBV24-1 to TRBJ2-3; the D gene is possibly TRBD2 (5 bases). CDR3 length: 12 residues. Germline assignment: CDR1 KGHDR and CDR2 SFDVKD. V was pared by 6 bases and J by 5 bases, with 8 bases between. The CDR3 is CATSNEGDTQYF. For the CDR3, the DNA is TGTGCCACCAGTAATGAGGGAGATACGCAGTATTTT.

The chain is built from TRBV7-2 and TRBJ2-3; D uncertain. Trimming shortened V by 4 bases and J by 5 bases, and 7 bases separated the two germline ends. From germline, CDR1 is SGHTA and CDR2 FQGNSA. CDR3 size: 12 residues. CDR3 DNA sequence: TGTGCCAGCAGCTCATCCGGAGATACGCAGTATTTT. Translation: CASSSSGDTQYF.

This clonotype has more than one count but fewer than ten. CDR3 DNA sequence: TGTGCCAGCAGCTGGTCCCTAGCGGGCCGCTCCTACAATGAGCAGTTCTTC. This sequence encodes CASSWSLAGRSYNEQFF. The V gene is TRBV5-6, the J gene TRBJ2-1; 8 nucleotides agree with TRBD2. The CDR3 is made up of 17 amino acids. CDR1 is SGHDT, CDR2 YYEEEE, per germline. V gave up 3 bases and J gave up 0 bases; unmatched junction bases: 8. Using reference TRBV5-6 and TRBJ2-1 for the parts outside the CDR3, the full variable domain is DAGVTQSPTHLIKTRGQQVTLRCSPKSGHDTVSWYQQALGQGPQFIFQYYEEEERQRGNFPDRFSGHQFPNYSSELNVNALLLGDSALYLCASSWSLAGRSYNEQFFGPGTRLTVL.

V gene TRBV5-6 combines with J gene TRBJ1-2; D gene uncertain. V was pared by 1 base and J by 5 bases, with 15 bases between. CDR3 length: 15 amino acids. Germline V gene sequence: CDR1 SGHDT, CDR2 YYEEEE. For the CDR3, the DNA is TGTGCCAGCAGCTTGTTGGAGGGTCGTGGGTATGGCTACACCTTC. Protein product: CASSLLEGRGYGYTF.

The table lists this clonotype with a few counts. This chain joins TRBV20-1 and TRBJ2-1; D ambiguous. The CDR3 extends over 12 amino acids. Germline V gene lookup returns CDR1 DFQATT and CDR2 SNEGSKA (reference sequence). The V and J ends lost 7 bases and 1 base respectively, with 8 bases between them. CDR3 amino acids: CSVLGSYNEQFF. In DNA form, the CDR3 reads TGCAGTGTTCTGGGGTCCTACAATGAGCAGTTCTTC.

This clonotype was picked up a small number of times. The J gene is TRBJ2-3, the V gene TRBV7-3, with unresolved D. V was cut by 2 bases and J by 2 bases, with 11 bases left in between. Germline V gene lookup returns CDR1 SGHTA and CDR2 FQGTGA. The CDR3 spans 15 residues. In DNA form, the CDR3 reads TGTGCCAGCAGCTTATCCTCTGGTATCACAGATACGCAGTATTTT. Protein: CASSLSSGITDTQYF.

This chain connects TRBV29-1 to TRBJ1-2, with no clear D. From germline, CDR1 is SQVTM and CDR2 ANQGSEA. V lost 3 bases, J lost 4 bases, and 12 bases lay in between. The CDR3 consists of 13 residues. The CDR3: CSVDDGFGYGYTF. In DNA form, the CDR3 reads TGCAGCGTTGATGATGGGTTCGGCTATGGCTACACCTTC.

The rearrangement joins TRBV5-1 to TRBJ1-1, with 7 bases fitting TRBD1. The V and J ends lost 0 bases and 5 bases, in that order; junction bases with no gene match: 13. The germline gives CDR1 SGHRS, CDR2 YFSETQ. The CDR3 contains 17 residues. Here the CDR3 reads CASSLGPPGQRRTEAFF. In nucleotides, the CDR3 is TGCGCCAGCAGCTTGGGGCCCCCGGGACAGAGGAGGACTGAAGCTTTCTTT.

Only a few counts were recorded for this clonotype. The V and J genes are TRBV7-9 and TRBJ2-7, with TRBD2 as a possible D gene (6 bases). The V end lost 1 base, the J end lost 6 bases, and 19 bases lay between the germline ends. The V gene's germline CDR1 is SEHNR and CDR2 FQNEAQ (reference sequence). This CDR3 is 16 amino acids long. CDR3 DNA: TGTGCCAGCAGCTTAGAGCCGGGAGACGGACGGCGCGAGCAGTACTTC. It specifies CASSLEPGDGRREQYF.

This clonotype was observed a handful of times. The J gene is TRBJ1-1, the V gene TRBV6-5, with 7 bases that match TRBD1. V trimming: 2 bases; J trimming: 4 bases; junction bases outside the gene matches: 7. The germline gives CDR1 MNHEY, CDR2 SVGAGI. This CDR3 is 15 amino acids long. Here the CDR3 DNA reads TGTGCCAGCAGTTACCCCACAGGGGCGGGCACTGAAGCTTTCTTT. Translation gives CASSYPTGAGTEAFF.